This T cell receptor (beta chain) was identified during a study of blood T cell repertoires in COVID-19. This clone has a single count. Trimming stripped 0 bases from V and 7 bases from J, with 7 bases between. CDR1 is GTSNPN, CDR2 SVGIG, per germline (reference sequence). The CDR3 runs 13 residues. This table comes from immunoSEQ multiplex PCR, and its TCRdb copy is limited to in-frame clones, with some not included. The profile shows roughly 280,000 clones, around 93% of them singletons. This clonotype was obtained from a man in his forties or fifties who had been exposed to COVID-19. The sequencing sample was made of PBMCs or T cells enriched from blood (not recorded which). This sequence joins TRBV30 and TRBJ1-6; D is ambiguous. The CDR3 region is CAWSVRENSPLHF. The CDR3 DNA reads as TGTGCCTGGAGTGTCCGGGAAAATTCACCCCTCCACTTT.